Each of the 14 T cell receptor beta chains below was sequenced from the same sample in a study of T and B cells in COVID-19 patients. Multiplex PCR with BIOMED2 TRB-A/B primer pools amplified TRB rearrangements. TCRdb analysed the multiplex PCR reads with MiXCR anew, one entry per CDR3 protein. The sample has 13,000 or so distinct CDR3 sequences, 28% seen once; the top ten hold approximately 6.3%. TRB was amplified from approximately 250-480 ng of blood genomic DNA. Sequenced: blood. These receptors all stem from a human donor who had recovered from COVID-19.

The chain has TRBV10-2 and TRBJ1-4; no clear D gene. The V and J ends lost 3 bases and 0 bases respectively, with 11 bases between them. This CDR3 is built from 16 residues. Germline CDR1 WSHSY, CDR2 SAAADI. The CDR3 here is CASSDWQAATNEKLFF. CDR3 nucleotides: TGCGCCAGCAGTGATTGGCAGGCGGCAACTAATGAAAAACTGTTTTTT.

This clonotype was counted only a few times. In nucleotides, the CDR3 is TGCGCCAGCAGCCGGGGGTCTGCCTACGAGCAGTACTTC. Encoded protein: CASSRGSAYEQYF. The chain links TRBV5-1 to TRBJ2-7; possible D gene TRBD2, 6 bases. The V gene's germline CDR1 is SGHRS and CDR2 YFSETQ. The CDR3 runs to 13 residues. Trimming pared 4 bases from V and 2 bases from J, leaving 10 bases between.

This clonotype occurred a few times. This chain connects TRBV24-1 to TRBJ2-1; a weak D match, TRBD1 (6 bases). The CDR3 has 13 residues. V gave up 6 bases and J gave up 6 bases, with 11 bases separating them. Germline-derived CDR1 and CDR2 are KGHDR and SFDVKD. DNA of the CDR3: TGTGCCACCAGTCTCGACAGGACCAATGAGCAGTTCTTC. Its protein product is CATSLDRTNEQFF.

The rearrangement joins TRBV5-1 to TRBJ2-3; the match to TRBD2 covers 11 bases. The CDR3 has 16 amino acids. Germline V gene data show CDR1 as SGHRS and CDR2 as YFSETQ. The junction had 6 bases not matched to a gene; V was cut back by 3 bases and J by 3 bases. As DNA, the CDR3 is TGCGCCAGCAGCTCGACTAGCGGGGCCTTTACAGATACGCAGTATTTT. This sequence encodes CASSSTSGAFTDTQYF.

The table lists this clonotype with many counts. The V call is TRBV6-1, the J call TRBJ2-3; D might be TRBD1 or TRBD2, each matching 6 bases. Germline loops: CDR1 MNHNS, CDR2 SASEGT. The CDR3 consists of 16 residues. Trimming removed 0 bases at V and 4 bases at J, with 14 bases between. The CDR3, as DNA: TGTGCCAGCAGTGAAGCTCGGGGGCTAAGAGCAGATACGCAGTATTTT. Amino acid sequence: CASSEARGLRADTQYF.

In the case of this clonotype: A read error may be the cause here, since a much bigger clone is one base away. The V call is TRBV19, the J call TRBJ1-6; the D gene is possibly TRBD1 (5 bases). V was shortened by 9 bases and J by 9 bases, with 12 bases between the two germline ends. CDR1 is LNHDA, CDR2 SQIVND, per germline (reference sequence). CDR3 length equals 12 residues. The CDR3: CASRGGSSPLHF. CDR3 bases: TGTGCCAGCCGGGGGGGGAGTTCACCCCTCCACTTT.

Concerning this clonotype itself: This could be a read error, since a much larger clone is one nucleotide away. The chain uses TRBV6-5 and TRBJ1-4; 7 nucleotides line up with TRBD1. CDR1 and CDR2 from the germline V gene are MNHEY and SVGAGI. J lost 7 bases, V lost 2 bases, and 13 bases had no gene match. There are 17 residues in the CDR3. The CDR3 nucleotides are TGTGCCAGCAGTTACGGAAATCGGGACAGTAAATCTGAAAAACTGTTTTTT. Its translation: CASSYGNRDSKSEKLFF.

This clonotype was seen ten or more times. This rearrangement joins TRBV19 to TRBJ2-1; the match to TRBD1 covers 9 bases. The germline V gene has CDR1 LNHDA and CDR2 SQIVND (reference sequence). This CDR3 spans 16 amino acids. J gave up 1 base and V 6 bases, and 7 bases lay outside the gene matches. For the CDR3, the DNA is TGTGCCAGTAGGGGACAGGGAAAGAATTCCTACAATGAGCAGTTCTTC. Its protein is CASRGQGKNSYNEQFF. Complete variable domain (other parts from reference TRBV19 and TRBJ2-1): DGGITQSPKYLFRKEGQNVTLSCEQNLNHDAMYWYRQDPGQGLRLIYYSQIVNDFQKGDIAEGYSVSREKKESFPLTVTSAQKNPTAFYLCASRGQGKNSYNEQFFGPGTRLTVL.

The CDR3 sequence: CATLTTVWNTGELFF. CDR3 nucleotides: TGTGCCACCCTCACGACAGTTTGGAACACCGGGGAGCTGTTTTTT. The genes are TRBV6-2 or TRBV6-3 and TRBJ2-2; D is possibly TRBD1 (5 bases). Germline lookup yields CDR1 MNHEY and CDR2 SVGEGT. CDR3 size: 15 residues. Trimming took 10 bases from V and 1 from J, leaving 16 bases between them.

This clonotype was observed a handful of times. This chain links TRBV11-2 with TRBJ2-1, with no clear D. CDR3 length equals 12 residues. The V and J ends lost 2 bases and 6 bases respectively, with 5 bases between them. Germline CDR1 and CDR2: SGHAT and FQNNGV. Written as DNA, the CDR3 is TGTGCCAGCAGCTTAAATAGCAATGAGCAGTTCTTC. The encoded protein is CASSLNSNEQFF.

The V gene is TRBV10-1, the J gene TRBJ1-5; D remains unclear. This CDR3 contains 13 residues. Germline V gives CDR1 WNHNN, CDR2 SYGVQD (reference sequence). With 4 bases removed from V and 4 bases from J, the gap between germline ends came to 8 bases. CDR3 protein: CASSANSNQPQHF. In nucleotides, the CDR3 is TGCGCCAGCAGTGCAAATTCAAATCAGCCCCAGCATTTT.

This clonotype was detected a few times. This chain uses TRBV27 with TRBJ2-1; the D call may be TRBD1 or TRBD2 (5 bases each). CDR3 length equals 18 residues. In germline, CDR1 is MNHEY, CDR2 SMNVEV (reference sequence). The V end was cut by 0 bases, the J end by 0 bases, with 15 bases between. The CDR3 here is CASSLSPGAPISYNEQFF. The CDR3 bases are TGTGCCAGCAGTTTATCACCCGGGGCCCCCATCTCCTACAATGAGCAGTTCTTC.

About this clonotype: It may be a read error: a sequence one base away is much more abundant. This sequence joins TRBV5-3 and TRBJ2-1; 7 positions match TRBD2. TRBV5-3 is an ORF, with its function uncertain. CDR3 length equals 15 residues. The CDR3 bases are TGTGTCAGAAGCCCCTGGGTGGGGAGGGGCCATGAGCAGTTCTTC. Amino acids: CVRSPWVGRGHEQFF.

This clonotype showed up just a few times. The chain couples TRBV5-1 to TRBJ2-2; 8 positions match TRBD2. The ends lost 4 bases at V and 8 bases at J; junction bases unmatched: 13. This CDR3 is built from 16 residues. Germline V gives CDR1 SGHRS, CDR2 YFSETQ. CDR3 sequence: CASSAGLGRVLGELFF. The CDR3 nucleotides are TGCGCCAGCAGCGCGGGACTAGGTCGGGTGTTGGGGGAGCTGTTTTTT.